This TCR beta chain was obtained from a study of blood T cell repertoires in COVID-19. As originally analysed: The assay estimated nucleated cells by amplifying reference gene primers. Only in-frame clones appear in the TCRdb table, and some are missing; sequencing was by immunoSEQ multiplex PCR. V and J calls and clone size follow that table, whereas D and trimming were derived from the DNA. The sample contains about 190,000 clones, about 88% of which appear only once. The CDR3 sequence is 15 residues long. V dropped 4 bases and J dropped 1 base, with 8 bases sitting between them. Germline V gene sequence: CDR1 LNHDA, CDR2 SQIVND (reference sequence).

The V call is TRBV19, the J call TRBJ1-6, with D maybe TRBD1 (6 bases). The sequenced material came from peripheral blood. The origin of this receptor is a young man with acute or convalescent COVID-19. In DNA form, the CDR3 reads TGTGCCAGTAGTAACCAGGGGTCCTATAATTCACCCCTCCACTTT. Encoded protein: CASSNQGSYNSPLHF. The whole variable domain, remainder taken from reference TRBV19 and TRBJ1-6, is DGGITQSPKYLFRKEGQNVTLSCEQNLNHDAMYWYRQDPGQGLRLIYYSQIVNDFQKGDIAEGYSVSREKKESFPLTVTSAQKNPTAFYLCASSNQGSYNSPLHFGNGTRLTVT.